These 20 T cell receptor beta chains were sequenced from one sample in a study of T cells in Graves' hyperthyroidism and ophthalmopathy. TCR beta CDR3 sequences were amplified from RNA transcripts. Initially, a first-round RT-PCR of the TCR CDR3 employed the HTBI primer set. TCRdb recomputed calls from the multiplex PCR reads with MiXCR, one row per CDR3 protein. Here the sample spans approximately 620,000 distinct CDR3 sequences, approximately 15% being singletons. The sequenced sample consisted of blood. The receptors were gathered from a middle-aged woman with Graves' ophthalmopathy.

The chain employs TRBV2 and TRBJ2-2; 10 nucleotides agree with TRBD1. The CDR3 contains 13 residues. Trimming at V came to 11 bases and at J to 3 bases, leaving 3 bases not matched to a gene. Germline loops: CDR1 SNHLY, CDR2 FYNNEI. CDR3 in DNA: TGTGCCGGGGGACAGGGGTACACCGGGGAGCTGTTTTTT. Translated: CAGGQGYTGELFF.

This clonotype was counted ten times or more. The chain combines TRBV27 with TRBJ2-3; D unresolved. Germline V gives CDR1 MNHEY, CDR2 SMNVEV (reference sequence). With 3 bases removed from V and 4 bases from J, the gap between germline ends came to 8 bases. The CDR3 contains 13 residues. The CDR3 reads CASSFRPSDTQYF. CDR3 bases: TGTGCCAGCAGTTTTCGGCCGTCAGATACGCAGTATTTT.

This clonotype has only a few counts. The V call is TRBV19, the J call TRBJ1-4; D gene ambiguous. Trimming cost V 5 bases and J 0 bases, with 10 bases left between them. The CDR3 is made up of 15 amino acids. The germline gives CDR1 LNHDA, CDR2 SQIVND (reference sequence). The CDR3 loop reads CASSDRGSTNEKLFF. The CDR3 bases are TGTGCCAGTAGTGACCGCGGTTCAACTAATGAAAAACTGTTTTTT.

This chain links TRBV7-8 with TRBJ2-7; the D gene is possibly TRBD2 (6 bases). The CDR3 sequence is 14 residues long. Germline V lookup: CDR1 SGHVS, CDR2 FQNEAQ. Trimming cost V 0 bases and J 2 bases, with 8 bases left between them. The CDR3 region has the DNA TGTGCCAGCAGCTTAGCGAGGACTACCTACGAGCAGTACTTC. Residues: CASSLARTTYEQYF.

Many counts were recorded for this clonotype. The rearrangement joins TRBV28 to TRBJ1-2, with D maybe TRBD1 (5 bases). With 3 bases removed from V and 8 bases from J, the gap between germline ends came to 13 bases. The CDR3 has 13 amino acids. Germline V gives CDR1 MDHEN, CDR2 SYDVKM. This CDR3 reads CASSFRRGHGYTF. The CDR3 bases are TGTGCCAGCAGTTTCAGAAGGGGTCACGGCTACACCTTC.

This clonotype turned up a few times. The chain uses TRBV7-8 and TRBJ2-2; possibly TRBD2 for D (5 bases). This CDR3 is 14 amino acids long. Germline V lookup: CDR1 SGHVS, CDR2 FQNEAQ. Trimming cost V 3 bases and J 7 bases, with 12 bases left between them. CDR3 DNA: TGTGCCAGCAGCTTCGTGACCCGGGGCGGGGAGCTGTTTTTT. Encoded protein: CASSFVTRGGELFF.

This clonotype was seen more than once but under ten times. The rearrangement uses TRBV9 and TRBJ2-4, with 10 nucleotides matching TRBD2. The CDR3 has 19 amino acids. Germline CDR1 reads SGDLS; CDR2 reads YYNGEE. V dropped 0 bases and J dropped 8; count of bases not matched to a gene: 17. This CDR3 reads CASSVGRGASGSPVDIQYF. Written as DNA, the CDR3 is TGTGCCAGCAGCGTAGGGCGCGGGGCTAGCGGGAGTCCGGTGGACATTCAGTACTTC.

This clonotype occurred a few times. The chain links TRBV5-5 to TRBJ2-2; the match to TRBD1 covers 11 bases. V was clipped by 4 bases and J by 7 bases; unmatched bases: 6. Germline lookup yields CDR1 SGHKS and CDR2 YYEKEE (reference sequence). CDR3 size: 15 residues. The CDR3 spells CASSTDRGPNGELFF. The DNA for the CDR3 is TGTGCCAGCAGCACGGACAGGGGGCCTAACGGGGAGCTGTTTTTT.

This clonotype has a handful of counts. A much larger clone differs by one base, so this may be a read error. The V call is TRBV7-2, the J call TRBJ2-2; D gene ambiguous. In germline, CDR1 is SGHTA, CDR2 FQGNSA. The CDR3 totals 17 residues. The germline V and J ends were trimmed by 4 bases and 6 bases, with 21 bases remaining between them. CDR3 protein: CASSSSLLVGHSGELFF. The CDR3, as DNA: TGTGCCAGCAGCTCCAGCTTATTGGTGGGCCACTCCGGGGAGCTGTTTTTT.

The V gene is TRBV29-1, the J gene TRBJ2-5, with D possibly being TRBD1 (5 bases). Germline values: CDR1 SQVTM, CDR2 ANQGSEA. CDR3 length: 14 residues. Trimming shortened V by 4 bases and J by 4 bases, and 16 bases separated the two germline ends. The CDR3 reads CSVVGAAAGETQYF. The CDR3 DNA reads as TGCAGCGTTGTTGGGGCTGCGGCAGGAGAGACCCAGTACTTC.

A remark on this clonotype: One base away lies a much larger clone, so this may be a sequencing read error. V gene TRBV28 combines with J gene TRBJ2-1; 9 bases are a match to TRBD1. The CDR3 has 15 residues. The junction had 12 bases not matched to a gene; V was cut back by 5 bases and J by 10 bases. Germline-derived CDR1 and CDR2 are MDHEN and SYDVKM. The CDR3 loop reads CASSLLGTGGVEQFF. For the CDR3, the DNA is TGTGCCAGCAGTCTTCTCGGCACAGGGGGCGTGGAGCAGTTCTTC.

This clonotype was observed a few times. This sequence joins TRBV9 and TRBJ2-3, with 9 positions matching TRBD2. The CDR3 extends over 17 amino acids. Germline values: CDR1 SGDLS, CDR2 YYNGEE. With V trimmed by 3 bases and J by 2 bases, 10 bases remained unmatched. The CDR3 sequence: CASSASGTSPYTDTQYF. The CDR3, as DNA: TGTGCCAGCAGCGCCTCCGGGACTAGCCCTTACACAGATACGCAGTATTTT.

V usage is TRBV7-2 and J usage is TRBJ1-1; TRBD1 might be the D (5 bases). The CDR3 contains 15 residues. Deletions cut 1 base from V and 4 bases from J, with 13 bases between. Germline lookup yields CDR1 SGHTA and CDR2 FQGNSA. CDR3 coding DNA: TGTGCCAGCAGCTTAGTTTCAGGGAGTTTCACTGAAGCTTTCTTT. This gives the protein CASSLVSGSFTEAFF.

Remarks on this clonotype: This may come from a read error, since a much larger clone is one base off. The chain carries TRBV20-1 and TRBJ2-5; D ambiguous. V lost 6 bases, J lost 9 bases, and 14 bases lay in between. The CDR3 has 11 amino acids. CDR1 is DFQATT, CDR2 SNEGSKA, per germline (reference sequence). The CDR3 bases are TGCAGTGCCCTCCCGGATGGCCCCCAGTACTTC. This translates into CSALPDGPQYF.

This clonotype showed up just once. The rearrangement uses TRBV6-1 and TRBJ2-5; 10 nucleotides match TRBD2. Germline trimming cut 7 bases from V and 4 bases from J; bases unmatched to any gene: 6. This CDR3 has 14 amino acids. Per germline, CDR1 MNHNS and CDR2 SASEGT. In DNA, the CDR3 is TGTGCCAGCACGGAGCGGGGGGGGTCAGAGACCCAGTACTTC. It codes for CASTERGGSETQYF.

This chain links TRBV6-1 with TRBJ2-2; possibly TRBD1 for D (6 bases). The CDR3 spans 17 residues. CDR1 and CDR2 from the germline V gene are MNHNS and SASEGT. The germline V and J ends were trimmed by 6 bases and 7 bases, with 24 bases remaining between them. DNA for the CDR3: TGTGCCAGCAGCCCGGGTTTAGCAGGGGATTTAGTCGGGGAGCTGTTTTTT. Protein: CASSPGLAGDLVGELFF.

The V call is TRBV6-1, the J call TRBJ1-1; D is perhaps TRBD1 (5 bases). The CDR3 runs 15 residues. V was trimmed by 6 bases and J by 3 bases, leaving 17 bases between them. Germline CDR1 MNHNS, CDR2 SASEGT. The CDR3 region has the DNA TGTGCCAGCAGCCGGGGGGAGTCGACTTACACTGAAGCTTTCTTT. It specifies CASSRGESTYTEAFF.

Concerning this clonotype itself: A single base separates this from a much larger clone, so it may be a read error. The chain has TRBV6-1 and TRBJ2-2; D remains ambiguous. This CDR3 has 13 residues. V dropped 5 bases and J dropped 0 bases, with 4 bases sitting between them. Germline CDR1 is MNHNS and CDR2 is SASEGT. DNA for the CDR3: TGTGCCAGCAGTAACACGAACACCGGGGAGCTGTTTTTT. Its translation: CASSNTNTGELFF.

This clonotype was found a few times. The J gene is TRBJ2-1, the V gene TRBV28, with 11 bases matching TRBD1. V was pared by 6 bases and J by 7 bases, with 8 bases of the junction left unmatched. This CDR3 is 15 amino acids long. Per germline, CDR1 MDHEN and CDR2 SYDVKM. As DNA, the CDR3 is TGTGCCAGCAGCCGGACAGGGGGCTTGGGTAATGAGCAGTTCTTC. Translating gives CASSRTGGLGNEQFF.

The sample holds many counts of this clonotype. The CDR3 bases are TGTGCCAGCTCACCTAGCGAAAGGGAGACCCAGTACTTC. It codes for CASSPSERETQYF. V usage is TRBV18 and J usage is TRBJ2-5; D perhaps matches TRBD2 (5 bases). CDR3 length: 13 residues. Germline CDR1 reads KGHSH; CDR2 reads LQKENI. V was shortened by 3 bases and J by 5 bases, with 10 bases between the two germline ends.